These 21 T cell receptor beta chains were sequenced from one sample in a study of response to subunit inactivated influenza vaccine. TCRdb ran MiXCR on the RT-PCR reads and lists one entry per CDR3 protein. The sample yields about 540,000 distinct CDR3 sequences, approximately 15% seen once. The sequencing here drew on PBMCs from blood, taken about 13 days after vaccination. The receptor source for this set is a man between 50 and 59 years old who received an inactivated influenza vaccine.

This clonotype was detected only a few times. The chain combines TRBV11-2 with TRBJ2-2, with 10 bases matching TRBD1. J lost 6 bases, V lost 7 bases, and 8 bases had no gene match. There are 15 residues in the CDR3. Per the germline V gene, CDR1 is SGHAT and CDR2 is FQNNGV. CDR3 region: CASTWSGQGSGELFF. Written as DNA, the CDR3 is TGTGCCAGCACTTGGTCGGGACAGGGGTCCGGGGAGCTGTTTTTT.

This clonotype was counted at least ten times. This chain uses TRBV21-1 with TRBJ1-2. TRBV21-1 is deemed a pseudogene. CDR3 length: 15 residues. Here the CDR3 reads CASSKASEVNYGYTF. The DNA of the CDR3 is TGTGCCAGCAGCAAAGCATCGGAAGTTAACTATGGCTACACCTTC.

The chain combines TRBV29-1 with TRBJ2-3, with 11 bases lining up with TRBD2. Germline trimming cut 3 bases from V and 0 bases from J; bases unmatched to any gene: 2. Germline V gene lookup returns CDR1 SQVTM and CDR2 ANQGSEA. The CDR3 loop spans 15 amino acids. The CDR3 sequence: CSVDWTSGSTDTQYF. CDR3 in DNA: TGCAGCGTTGATTGGACTAGCGGGAGCACAGATACGCAGTATTTT.

This clonotype showed up just a few times. The CDR3 region has the DNA TGCAGTGCTCCCCCCCTAGGCGGGGGCTACAATGAGCAGTTCTTC. Amino acid sequence: CSAPPLGGGYNEQFF. The chain uses TRBV20-1 and TRBJ2-1, with 7 bases lining up with TRBD2. This CDR3 contains 15 residues. V lost 5 bases to trimming and J lost 3 bases; unmatched junction nucleotides: 10. Germline-derived CDR1 and CDR2 are DFQATT and SNEGSKA (reference sequence).

The chain is built from TRBV7-9 and TRBJ2-3; TRBD2 might be the D (5 bases). This CDR3 spans 17 amino acids. Trimming pared 5 bases from V and 2 bases from J, leaving 20 bases between. Germline CDR1 reads SEHNR; CDR2 reads FQNEAQ (reference sequence). The DNA for the CDR3 is TGTGCCAGCAGCCCCCTGATTTCAGGCGACTACACAGATACGCAGTATTTT. This codes for CASSPLISGDYTDTQYF.

The chain employs TRBV5-6 and TRBJ1-3; a weak D match, TRBD1 (5 bases). The germline V gene has CDR1 SGHDT and CDR2 YYEEEE. This CDR3 region has 15 residues. Trimming shortened V by 2 bases and J by 0 bases, and 9 bases separated the two germline ends. The CDR3 spells CASSFKGISGNTIYF. CDR3 sequence (DNA): TGTGCCAGCAGCTTTAAGGGGATCTCTGGAAACACCATATATTTT.

This sequence joins TRBV5-1 and TRBJ2-1; D is ambiguous. The germline CDR1 and CDR2 sequences are SGHRS and YFSETQ. This CDR3 comprises 12 residues. V lost 4 bases and J 5 bases, leaving 7 bases between the germline ends. The CDR3 DNA reads TGCGCCAGCAGCCTGTGGGACAATGAGCAGTTCTTC. Translation gives CASSLWDNEQFF.

This clonotype came up a few times. The J gene is TRBJ1-3, the V gene TRBV20-1; D unclear. There are 18 residues in the CDR3. Trimming took 2 bases from V and 3 from J, leaving 23 bases between them. In germline, CDR1 is DFQATT, CDR2 SNEGSKA (reference sequence). The CDR3 reads CSARYPGSPSRFGNTIYF. The CDR3 DNA sequence: TGCAGTGCTAGATATCCGGGGAGCCCGAGTCGGTTTGGAAACACCATATATTTT.

This clonotype was seen ten or more times. The rearrangement links TRBV5-1 to TRBJ2-2; D not resolved. Germline CDR1 reads SGHRS; CDR2 reads YFSETQ. This CDR3 has 15 residues. The V gene lost 2 bases and the J gene lost 0 bases, with 8 bases spanning the gap. CDR3 amino acids: CASSFDNANTGELFF. CDR3 DNA sequence: TGCGCCAGCAGCTTTGACAACGCGAACACCGGGGAGCTGTTTTTT.

This clonotype has only a few counts. The chain is built from TRBV20-1 and TRBJ2-3, with 11 bases that match TRBD2. CDR3 length equals 16 residues. V shed 6 bases and J 4 bases; nucleotides not matched to a gene: 12. Per germline, CDR1 DFQATT and CDR2 SNEGSKA (reference sequence). CDR3 protein: CSAHGVAGGFSDTQYF. The CDR3 nucleotides read TGCAGTGCCCACGGGGTAGCGGGGGGGTTCTCAGATACGCAGTATTTT.

This clonotype has a handful of counts. The chain has TRBV5-5 and TRBJ2-2; D perhaps matches TRBD1 (5 bases). CDR1 and CDR2 from the germline V gene are SGHKS and YYEKEE (reference sequence). V gave up 0 bases and J gave up 2 bases, with 11 bases separating them. This CDR3 comprises 16 residues. The CDR3 bases are TGTGCCAGCAGCTTGGTCAGGGTTGAAAACACCGGGGAGCTGTTTTTT. The encoded protein is CASSLVRVENTGELFF.

This clonotype showed up just a few times. J is TRBJ1-1 and V is TRBV7-9, with no clear D. CDR3 length: 15 residues. Germline values: CDR1 SEHNR, CDR2 FQNEAQ (reference sequence). The germline V and J ends were trimmed by 5 bases and 6 bases, with 19 bases remaining between them. The CDR3: CASSPSRLTHAEAFF. CDR3 DNA sequence: TGTGCCAGCAGCCCATCAAGGTTGACACACGCTGAAGCTTTCTTT.

This clonotype turned up a few times. The V and J genes are TRBV28 and TRBJ2-7, with D tentatively TRBD1 (7 bases). The V gene lost 2 bases and the J gene lost 5 bases, with 16 bases spanning the gap. Looked up from germline, CDR1 is MDHEN and CDR2 is SYDVKM. This CDR3 spans 15 amino acids. CDR3 amino acids: CASSLKRPGGNEQYF. In DNA form, the CDR3 reads TGTGCCAGCAGTTTAAAAAGGCCAGGGGGGAACGAGCAGTACTTC.

The CDR3 DNA sequence: TGCAGTGCAAGACTTGGGTTCCGTGAGCAGTTCTTC. Translation: CSARLGFREQFF. This chain uses TRBV20-1 with TRBJ2-1; D call uncertain. There are 12 residues in the CDR3. Germline V gene sequence: CDR1 DFQATT, CDR2 SNEGSKA (reference sequence). Between the trimmed V and J ends, which lost 6 bases and 9 bases, there was a span of 15 bases.

The gene calls are TRBV11-2 and TRBJ1-1; D is undetermined. Germline values: CDR1 SGHAT, CDR2 FQNNGV. CDR3 length: 13 residues. Deletions cut 7 bases from V and 4 bases from J, with 13 bases between. The CDR3 nucleotides are TGTGCCAGCACCAGCGGGTGGGCCACTGAAGCTTTCTTT. It is translated as CASTSGWATEAFF.

The V call is TRBV20-1, the J call TRBJ2-7; TRBD2 matches 7 bases. Trimming took 6 bases from V and 0 from J; bases not matched to a gene: 5. CDR1 and CDR2 (germline): DFQATT, SNEGSKA (reference sequence). This CDR3 comprises 13 residues. CDR3 region: CSAAGDRSYEQYF. In DNA, the CDR3 is TGCAGTGCGGCGGGGGACCGCTCCTACGAGCAGTACTTC.

This chain connects TRBV29-1 to TRBJ2-5; 9 bases agree with TRBD1. Germline-derived CDR1 and CDR2 are SQVTM and ANQGSEA. The CDR3 consists of 14 residues. Trimming cost V 7 bases and J 5 bases; bases outside gene matches: 11. CDR3 bases: TGCAGCGCCCAAAGGGGACAGGGTTGGGAGACCCAGTACTTC. Translated: CSAQRGQGWETQYF.

In its sample, this clonotype was seen many times. CDR3 amino acids: CASSVDYEQYF. In DNA, the CDR3 is TGTGCCAGCAGCGTCGATTACGAGCAGTACTTC. The rearrangement joins TRBV3-1 to TRBJ2-7; D unclear. This CDR3 region has 11 residues. Trimming left V 5 bases short and J 4 bases short, with 6 bases between. In germline, CDR1 is LGHDT, CDR2 YNNKEL (reference sequence).

V and J are TRBV9 and TRBJ2-3; 8 nucleotides match TRBD2. Germline V gene sequence: CDR1 SGDLS, CDR2 YYNGEE. J was trimmed by 5 bases and V by 3 bases; bases with no gene match: 11. The CDR3 consists of 16 residues. In DNA, the CDR3 is TGTGCCAGCAGCGGGGGCCCCAGCGGGAGAATAGATACGCAGTATTTT. Translating gives CASSGGPSGRIDTQYF.

The V and J genes are TRBV10-3 and TRBJ2-7; 7 bases match TRBD1. Unmatched junction bases numbered 3, after V lost 6 bases and J lost 1 base. The CDR3 length is 13 residues. CDR1 is ENHRY, CDR2 SYGVKD, per germline. CDR3 bases: TGTGCCATCAGGGACAGGAGTTCCTACGAGCAGTACTTC. Translation: CAIRDRSSYEQYF.

This clonotype was counted between two and nine times. This chain uses TRBV30 with TRBJ2-1; D is uncertain. The germline gives CDR1 GTSNPN, CDR2 SVGIG (reference sequence). Trimming took 1 base from V and 2 from J, leaving 18 bases between them. The CDR3 has 17 amino acids. The CDR3 region is CAWSGTSGGRTYNEQFF. The DNA for the CDR3 is TGTGCCTGGAGTGGGACCTCTGGTGGCCGAACCTACAATGAGCAGTTCTTC.